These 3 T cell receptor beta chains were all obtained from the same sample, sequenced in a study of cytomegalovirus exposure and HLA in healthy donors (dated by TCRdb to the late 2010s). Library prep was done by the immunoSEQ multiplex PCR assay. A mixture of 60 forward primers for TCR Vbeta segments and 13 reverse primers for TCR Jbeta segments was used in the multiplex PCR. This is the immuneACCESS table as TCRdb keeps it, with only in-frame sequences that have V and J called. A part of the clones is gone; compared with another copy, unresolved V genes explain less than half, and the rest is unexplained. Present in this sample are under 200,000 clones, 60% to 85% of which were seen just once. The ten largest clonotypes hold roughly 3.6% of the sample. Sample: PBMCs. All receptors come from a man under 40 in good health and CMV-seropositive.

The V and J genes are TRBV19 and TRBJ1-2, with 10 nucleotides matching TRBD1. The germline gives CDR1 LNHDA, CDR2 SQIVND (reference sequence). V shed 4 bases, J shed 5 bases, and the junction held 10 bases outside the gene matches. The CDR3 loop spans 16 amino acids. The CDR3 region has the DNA TGTGCCAGTAGTAAACAGGGACAGGGGCCGGGATATGGCTACACCTTC. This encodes CASSKQGQGPGYGYTF.

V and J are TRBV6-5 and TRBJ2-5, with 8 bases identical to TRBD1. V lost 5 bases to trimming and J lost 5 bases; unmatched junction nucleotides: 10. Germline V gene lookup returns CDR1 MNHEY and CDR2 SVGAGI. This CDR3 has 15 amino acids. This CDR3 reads CASSLGAGGDETQYF. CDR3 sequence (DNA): TGTGCCAGCAGTCTGGGGGCAGGGGGCGATGAGACCCAGTACTTC.

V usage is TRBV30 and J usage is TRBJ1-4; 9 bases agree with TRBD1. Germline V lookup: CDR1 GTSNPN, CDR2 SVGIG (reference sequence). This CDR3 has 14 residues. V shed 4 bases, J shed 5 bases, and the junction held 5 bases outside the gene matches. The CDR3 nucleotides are TGTGCCTGGAATGGGGACAGGGAGAATGAAAAACTGTTTTTT. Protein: CAWNGDRENEKLFF. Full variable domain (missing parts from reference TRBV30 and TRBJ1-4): SQTIHQWPATLVQPVGSPLSLECTVEGTSNPNLYWYRQAAGRGLQLLFYSVGIGQISSEVPQNLSASRPQDRQFILSSKKLLLSDSGFYLCAWNGDRENEKLFFGSGTQLSVL.